This T cell receptor (beta chain) originates from a study of blood T cell repertoires in COVID-19. Study background: Both acute and convalescent COVID-19 samples were obtained from the United States, Italy and Spain. Nucleic acid was either cDNA or gDNA, and it came from T cells, B-cell-depleted T cells, or PBMCs.

Original data processing: Nucleated cell number was recorded as an estimate derived from reference gene primer amplification. The data were produced by immunoSEQ multiplex PCR, yet TCRdb's version contains in-frame clones alone and is incomplete. D and trimming come from the DNA, and the V and J calls and clone size come from that table. Of 250,000 or so clones listed, approximately 91% are singletons. The source is a woman aged 60 to 75 with acute or convalescent COVID-19. Sequenced sample: peripheral blood.

In DNA form, the CDR3 reads TGTGCCAGTAGTTCACAGGGGTCCTATAATTCACCCCTCCACTTT. Translating gives CASSSQGSYNSPLHF. The chain joins TRBV19 to TRBJ1-6; 7 nucleotides line up with TRBD1. The germline V gene has CDR1 LNHDA and CDR2 SQIVND (reference sequence). The CDR3 spans 15 residues. With V trimmed by 5 bases and J by 1 base, 2 bases remained unmatched.